This section outlines one T cell receptor (beta chain) sequence together with its context. These data are taken from a study of blood T cells in healthy people across ages. A second roughly 7 to 12 cycle PCR used barcoded and J-beta primers. Via MiXCR, TCRdb re-called the 5' RACE reads, giving one row per CDR3 protein. Of around 2 million distinct CDR3 sequences in the sample, more than 35% were seen once. Trimming removed 8 bases at V and 1 base at J, with 16 bases between. The germline V gene has CDR1 SGHTA and CDR2 FQGNSA. CDR3 length equals 15 residues. Sequences were obtained from blood. V usage is TRBV7-2 and J usage is TRBJ2-3; perhaps D is TRBD1 or TRBD2 (6 bases each). The receptor was derived from a human donor in good health. CDR3 in DNA: TGTGCCAGCCATCCGGGGGCTCGGGGCACAGATACGCAGTATTTT. This encodes CASHPGARGTDTQYF.